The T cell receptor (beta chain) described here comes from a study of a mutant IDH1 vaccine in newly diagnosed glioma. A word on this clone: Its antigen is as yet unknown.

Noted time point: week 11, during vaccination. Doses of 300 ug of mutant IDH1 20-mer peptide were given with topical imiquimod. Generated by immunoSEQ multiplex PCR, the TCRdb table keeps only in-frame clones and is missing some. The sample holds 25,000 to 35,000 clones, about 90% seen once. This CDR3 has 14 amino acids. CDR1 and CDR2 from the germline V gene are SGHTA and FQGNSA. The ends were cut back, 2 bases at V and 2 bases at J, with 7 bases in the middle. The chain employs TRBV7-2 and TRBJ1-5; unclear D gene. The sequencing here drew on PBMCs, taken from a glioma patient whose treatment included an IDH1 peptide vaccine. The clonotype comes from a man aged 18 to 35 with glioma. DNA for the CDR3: TGTGCCAGCAGCTTACTTAAGGGCAATCAGCCCCAGCATTTT. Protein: CASSLLKGNQPQHF.